This TCR beta chain was captured in a study of response to subunit inactivated influenza vaccine. MiXCR, applied by TCRdb to the RT-PCR reads, yields one record per CDR3 protein. Found here are roughly 500,000 distinct CDR3 sequences, more than 15% of them singletons; the top ten hold approximately 3%. In germline, CDR1 is MNHEY, CDR2 SVGEGT. The CDR3 is made up of 15 amino acids. J gave up 3 bases and V 4 bases, and 8 bases lay outside the gene matches. Overall study findings and caveats: Authors suggested seasonal influenza vaccinations each recruit few new T cells.

Turning to this clonotype: Its antigen is as yet unknown.

The clonotype was recovered from a man between 50 and 69 years old who received an inactivated influenza vaccine. The V call is TRBV6-2 or TRBV6-3, the J call TRBJ2-5, with 7 bases identical to TRBD1. The source material was CD4+ T cells sorted from PBMCs, sampled roughly 24 months after vaccination. The CDR3 region is CASSSGGRAEETQYF. The CDR3 DNA follows: TGTGCCAGCAGTTCAGGGGGAAGGGCCGAAGAGACCCAGTACTTC.